This TCR beta chain came from a study of cytomegalovirus exposure and HLA in healthy donors. For the study at large: There were 90 million to 130 million unique TCR beta sequences, drawn from about 179 million T cells, in an earlier analysis.

General study results and limits: There were several of the most significant clusters that appeared linked to common viral pathogens in a later analysis.

This PCR relied on a set of 60 Vbeta primers and 13 Jbeta primers. Using immunoSEQ multiplex PCR, the repertoire was profiled, and TCRdb retains in-frame clones only, with some absent. The table lists under 130,000 clones, roughly 80% of them singletons. This clone was recorded a few times. Its specificity is unknown. The trim removed 4 bases at V and 8 bases at J, leaving 11 bases unmatched. The CDR3 sequence is 16 residues long. CDR1 is SGHDN and CDR2 is FVKESK in the germline V gene. The chain employs TRBV14 and TRBJ1-2, with 12 bases fitting TRBD1. The sequencing input was PBMCs. The receptor was isolated from a woman in her forties in good health and CMV-seropositive. Here the CDR3 DNA reads TGTGCCAGCAGCCCGAGGGACAGGGGGCTCTCAGGAGGCTACACCTTC. It specifies CASSPRDRGLSGGYTF.